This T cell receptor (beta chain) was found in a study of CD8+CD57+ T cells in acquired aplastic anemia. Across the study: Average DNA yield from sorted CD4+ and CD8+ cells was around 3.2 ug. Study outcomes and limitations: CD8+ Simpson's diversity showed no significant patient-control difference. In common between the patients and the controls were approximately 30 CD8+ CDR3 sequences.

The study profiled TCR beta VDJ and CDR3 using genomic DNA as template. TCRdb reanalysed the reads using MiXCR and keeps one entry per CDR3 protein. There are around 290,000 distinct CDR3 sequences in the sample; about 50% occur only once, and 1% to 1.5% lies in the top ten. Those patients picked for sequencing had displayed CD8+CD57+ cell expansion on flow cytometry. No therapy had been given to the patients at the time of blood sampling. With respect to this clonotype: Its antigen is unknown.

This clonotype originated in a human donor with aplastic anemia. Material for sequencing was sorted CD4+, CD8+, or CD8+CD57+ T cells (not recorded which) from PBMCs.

The CDR3, as DNA: TGTGCCAGTAGTACGACGGGTGGGGGGACTGAAGCTTTCTTT. As protein: CASSTTGGGTEAFF. This chain connects TRBV19 to TRBJ1-1; TRBD1 might be the D (5 bases). Germline V lookup: CDR1 LNHDA, CDR2 SQIVND (reference sequence). The CDR3 has 14 residues. Trimming cost V 4 bases and J 5 bases, with 14 bases left between them.